Below, 15 T cell receptor beta chains from the same sample are listed, as sequenced in a study of T cells in Graves' hyperthyroidism and ophthalmopathy. Amplification yielded TCR beta CDR3 regions, with RNA transcripts as the source. The HTBI set primed first-round TCR CDR3 RT-PCR. Using its own MiXCR run on the multiplex PCR reads, TCRdb lists one record per CDR3 protein. The repertoire has just over 550,000 distinct CDR3 sequences, roughly 46% of them found once; the top ten carry approximately 8.2%. Sequencing was performed on peripheral blood or thyroid tissue (not recorded which). The receptors were gathered from a woman between 18 and 29 years old with Graves' hyperthyroidism.

This clonotype appeared once. The chain joins TRBV25-1 to TRBJ2-7; D ambiguous. Germline assignment: CDR1 MGHDK and CDR2 SYGVNS. The length of the CDR3 is 10 residues. Trimming removed 11 bases at V and 7 bases at J, with 12 bases between. Here the CDR3 DNA reads TGTGCCCCCCCGGCGAGGGAGCAGTACTTC. Its protein is CAPPAREQYF.

As regards this clonotype: This may be a read error, as it is one base from a much larger clone. The rearrangement uses TRBV7-6 and TRBJ1-4; the D is unclear. The CDR3 is made up of 14 amino acids. Germline CDR1 SGHVS, CDR2 FNYEAQ. CDR3 DNA sequence: TGTGCCAGCAGCTTATTCCAGGCGAATGAAAAACTGCTTTTT. It is translated as CASSLFQANEKLLF. Filled out from reference TRBV7-6 and TRBJ1-4, the complete variable domain reads GAGVSQSPRYKVTKRGQDVALRCDPISGHVSLYWYRQALGQGPEFLTYFNYEAQQDKSGLPNDRFSAERPEGSISTLTIQRTEQRDSAMYRCASSLFQANEKLLFGSGTQLSVL.

This clonotype was seen at least ten times. This chain links TRBV29-1 with TRBJ1-2, with D uncertain. The CDR3 consists of 14 residues. CDR1 and CDR2 (germline): SQVTM, ANQGSEA. V lost 0 bases and J 0 bases, leaving 8 bases between the germline ends. The CDR3 DNA follows: TGCAGCGTTGAAGATCTTGGCACTAACTATGGCTACACCTTC. Amino acids: CSVEDLGTNYGYTF.

This rearrangement joins TRBV5-1 to TRBJ2-7; D tentatively reads TRBD1 or TRBD2 (5 bases each). From germline, CDR1 is SGHRS and CDR2 YFSETQ. Trimming took 6 bases from V and 3 from J, leaving 13 bases between them. The CDR3 has 13 residues. The CDR3 here is CASTPGPRYEQYF. The CDR3 nucleotides are TGCGCCAGCACCCCGGGGCCACGCTACGAGCAGTACTTC.

There are a few counts of this clonotype. This chain uses TRBV19 with TRBJ1-6, with D uncertain. The CDR3 covers 17 residues. The germline CDR1 and CDR2 sequences are LNHDA and SQIVND (reference sequence). V was shortened by 5 bases and J by 0 bases, with 14 bases between the two germline ends. The CDR3 DNA reads TGTGCCAGTAGTTTAGGTCTCGACGACTCCTATAATTCACCCCTCCACTTT. It yields the protein CASSLGLDDSYNSPLHF.

This clonotype has a count of ten or more. This rearrangement joins TRBV24-1 to TRBJ2-2; TRBD1 matches 7 bases. Germline assignment: CDR1 KGHDR and CDR2 SFDVKD. The CDR3 consists of 13 residues. With 9 bases clipped from V and 1 base from J, the junction kept 1 base outside the gene matches. CDR3 nucleotide sequence: TGTGCCACCCGGGACAGGAACACCGGGGAGCTGTTTTTT. Translating it yields CATRDRNTGELFF.

The chain joins TRBV6-1 to TRBJ2-5; 8 positions agree with TRBD1. V trimming: 4 bases; J trimming: 1 base; junction bases outside the gene matches: 11. CDR1 and CDR2 (germline): MNHNS, SASEGT. The CDR3 sequence is 17 residues long. CDR3 protein: CASSGNSGTGPQETQYF. The CDR3, as DNA: TGTGCCAGCAGTGGAAACTCTGGGACAGGACCCCAAGAGACCCAGTACTTC.

About this clonotype: At one end, the junction sequence differs from germline, possibly due to a read error. The CDR3 reads CTSSPWTVTGELFF. The DNA of the CDR3 is TGTACCAGCAGCCCATGGACAGTCACCGGGGAGCTGTTTTTT. V gene TRBV7-6 combines with J gene TRBJ2-2, with a weak D call TRBD1 (6 bases). This CDR3 has 14 residues. CDR1 and CDR2 from the germline V gene are SGHVS and FNYEAQ.

About this clonotype: A junction boundary mismatches the germline segment, possibly from a read error. This chain connects TRBV24-1 to TRBJ1-5; tentative D call: TRBD1 (5 bases). The germline gives CDR1 KGHDR, CDR2 SFDVKD. This CDR3 spans 14 amino acids. The CDR3 is CTTSDLGVNQPQHF. The CDR3 DNA reads as TGTACCACCAGTGATTTAGGGGTCAATCAGCCCCAGCATTTT.

This clonotype was found many times. The gene calls are TRBV7-9 and TRBJ1-2; 9 bases align to TRBD1. J lost 8 bases, V lost 5 bases, and 6 bases had no gene match. This CDR3 has 13 amino acids. Germline CDR1 reads SEHNR; CDR2 reads FQNEAQ (reference sequence). The CDR3 DNA is TGTGCCAGCAGCCTGGGACAGGGTGGAGGCTACACCTTC. This gives the protein CASSLGQGGGYTF.

The V gene is TRBV10-3, the J gene TRBJ2-5; 12 bases match TRBD2. J lost 5 bases, V lost 11 bases, and 6 bases had no gene match. CDR3 length equals 13 residues. Germline CDR1 ENHRY, CDR2 SYGVKD. The CDR3 loop reads CALLAGGRETQYF. The CDR3 nucleotides are TGTGCCCTGCTAGCGGGAGGGAGGGAGACCCAGTACTTC.

J is TRBJ2-5 and V is TRBV10-3; tentative D call: TRBD2 (6 bases). In germline, CDR1 is ENHRY, CDR2 SYGVKD. V was clipped by 7 bases and J by 2 bases, with 8 bases between them. This CDR3 region has 12 residues. The CDR3 spells CAIIAGQETQYF. The CDR3 coding sequence is TGTGCCATCATTGCGGGGCAAGAGACCCAGTACTTC.

This clonotype was counted ten times or more. The chain joins TRBV2 to TRBJ1-5; D perhaps matches TRBD1 (5 bases). V was clipped by 4 bases and J by 7 bases, with 11 bases between them. Germline lookup yields CDR1 SNHLY and CDR2 FYNNEI. This CDR3 contains 13 residues. The CDR3 bases are TGTGCCAGCAGTGTCAGGGTCAGCCAGCCCCAGCATTTT. Protein product: CASSVRVSQPQHF.

This clonotype appeared a single time. CDR3 coding DNA: TGCAGCGTTGAAGAGAGGCGAGAGAGCCCAGATACGCAGTATTTT. This gives the protein CSVEERRESPDTQYF. V gene TRBV29-1 combines with J gene TRBJ2-3, with unresolved D. The V end was cut by 0 bases, the J end by 4 bases, with 14 bases between. The CDR3 spans 15 residues. The germline CDR1 and CDR2 sequences are SQVTM and ANQGSEA.

V and J are TRBV15 and TRBJ1-6; D is perhaps TRBD1 (5 bases). V shed 1 base and J shed 19 bases, with 14 bases lying between them. The germline gives CDR1 LNHNV, CDR2 YYDKDF (reference sequence). The CDR3 totals 12 residues. The CDR3: CATSRAKGDRHF. In nucleotides, the CDR3 is TGTGCCACCAGCAGAGCCAAAGGGGATCGGCACTTT.